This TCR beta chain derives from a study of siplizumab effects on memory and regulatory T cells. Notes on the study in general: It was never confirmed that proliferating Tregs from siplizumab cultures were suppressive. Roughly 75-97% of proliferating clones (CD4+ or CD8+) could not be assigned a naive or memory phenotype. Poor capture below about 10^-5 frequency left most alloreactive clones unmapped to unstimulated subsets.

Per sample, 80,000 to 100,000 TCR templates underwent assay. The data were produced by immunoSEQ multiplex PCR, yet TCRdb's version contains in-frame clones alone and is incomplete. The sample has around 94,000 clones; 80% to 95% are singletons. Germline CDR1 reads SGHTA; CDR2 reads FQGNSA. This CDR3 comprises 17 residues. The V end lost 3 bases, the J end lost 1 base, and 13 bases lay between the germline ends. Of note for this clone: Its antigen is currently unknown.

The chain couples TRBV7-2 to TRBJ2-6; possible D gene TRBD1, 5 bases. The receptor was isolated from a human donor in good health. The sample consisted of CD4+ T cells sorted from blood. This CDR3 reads CASSLQGFRSGANVLTF. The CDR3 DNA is TGTGCCAGCAGCTTGCAGGGCTTCAGATCTGGGGCCAACGTCCTGACTTTC.